The T cell receptor beta chain under discussion was sequenced for a study of beta chain features in type 1 diabetes. Every isolated RNA sample was fully reverse transcribed, so sequencing captured expressed TCRB transcripts. TCRdb's table, derived via immunoSEQ multiplex PCR, lists solely in-frame clones and lacks some. The sample includes about 48,000 clones, under 55% of them seen just once. Findings and caveats of the study: cDNA sequencing could over-represent cells with high TCR expression. Shortening that was moderate but significant affected the TCRB CDR3s of Type 1 diabetes patients in all four CD4+ subsets.

This clone was counted between two and nine times. Its cognate antigen is unknown. The CDR3 is 17 amino acids. Trimming stripped 2 bases from V and 0 bases from J, with 16 bases between. The germline gives CDR1 SGHTA, CDR2 FQGNSA. V usage is TRBV7-2 and J usage is TRBJ1-1, with D unresolved. The TCR comes from a man aged 30-40 years with type 1 diabetes. The specimen sequenced was Tregs from blood. CDR3 protein: CASSLFGGPTMNTEAFF. The DNA of the CDR3 is TGTGCCAGCAGCTTATTTGGAGGGCCTACAATGAACACTGAAGCTTTCTTT.